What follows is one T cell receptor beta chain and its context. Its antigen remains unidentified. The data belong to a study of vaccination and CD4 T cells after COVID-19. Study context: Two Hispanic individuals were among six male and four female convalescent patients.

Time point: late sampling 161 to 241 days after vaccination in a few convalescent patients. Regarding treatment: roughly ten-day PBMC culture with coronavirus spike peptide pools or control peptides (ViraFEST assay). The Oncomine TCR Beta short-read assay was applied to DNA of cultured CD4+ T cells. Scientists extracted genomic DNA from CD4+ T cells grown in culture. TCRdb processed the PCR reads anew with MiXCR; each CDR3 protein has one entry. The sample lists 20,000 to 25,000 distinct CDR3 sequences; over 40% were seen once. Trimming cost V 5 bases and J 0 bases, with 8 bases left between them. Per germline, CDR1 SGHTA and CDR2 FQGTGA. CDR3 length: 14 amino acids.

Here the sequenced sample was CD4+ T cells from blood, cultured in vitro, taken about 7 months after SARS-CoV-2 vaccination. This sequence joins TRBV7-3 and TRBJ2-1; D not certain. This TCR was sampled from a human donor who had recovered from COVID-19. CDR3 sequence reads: CASSPDISYNEQFF. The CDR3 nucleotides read TGTGCCAGCAGCCCTGATATCTCCTACAATGAGCAGTTCTTC.